One and the same sample provided the 14 T cell receptor beta chains below, sequenced in a study of cytomegalovirus exposure and HLA in healthy donors. TCRdb's copy holds only in-frame clones and misses some; the assay was immunoSEQ multiplex PCR. The sample lists some 130,000 clones, 70% to 85% seen once, with 25% to 30% in the top ten. The specimen sequenced was PBMCs. The origin of the receptors is a man aged 30-40 years in good health and CMV-seropositive.

This chain joins TRBV7-7 and TRBJ2-2, with 13 bases identical to TRBD2. This CDR3 is 16 amino acids long. J lost 6 bases, V lost 4 bases, and 5 bases had no gene match. CDR1 is SSHAT and CDR2 is FNYEAQ in the germline V gene (reference sequence). CDR3 bases: TGTGCCAGCAGCTATGGACTAGCGGGAGTTTCCGGGGAGCTGTTTTTT. It translates to CASSYGLAGVSGELFF.

The rearrangement uses TRBV19 and TRBJ2-1, with D perhaps TRBD2 (5 bases). Germline V gene lookup returns CDR1 LNHDA and CDR2 SQIVND (reference sequence). CDR3 size: 14 residues. V lost 8 bases to trimming and J lost 8 bases, with 19 bases between them. CDR3 amino acids: CASQEGYNVDEQFF. DNA for the CDR3: TGTGCCAGTCAAGAGGGCTATAATGTGGATGAGCAGTTCTTC.

This rearrangement joins TRBV19 to TRBJ2-6; the D gene is possibly TRBD1 (5 bases). This CDR3 contains 15 residues. V dropped 4 bases and J dropped 0 bases, with 7 bases sitting between them. The germline CDR1 and CDR2 sequences are LNHDA and SQIVND (reference sequence). Written as DNA, the CDR3 is TGTGCCAGTAGTAGCGACAGCTCTGGGGCCAACGTCCTGACTTTC. This codes for CASSSDSSGANVLTF.

The chain links TRBV5-1 to TRBJ2-2; 8 bases line up with TRBD1. The germline CDR1 and CDR2 sequences are SGHRS and YFSETQ. V lost 4 bases, J lost 6 bases, and 2 bases stayed unmatched. The CDR3 runs to 13 residues. The CDR3 sequence: CASSGQGAGELFF. CDR3 coding DNA: TGCGCCAGCAGCGGACAGGGAGCCGGGGAGCTGTTTTTT. The variable domain in full, completed from reference TRBV5-1 and TRBJ2-2, reads KAGVTQTPRYLIKTRGQQVTLSCSPISGHRSVSWYQQTPGQGLQFLFEYFSETQRNKGNFPGRFSGRQFSNSRSEMNVSTLELGDSALYLCASSGQGAGELFFGEGSRLTVL.

This chain connects TRBV30 to TRBJ2-7; possible D gene TRBD2, 5 bases. The CDR3 loop spans 13 amino acids. Looked up from germline, CDR1 is GTSNPN and CDR2 is SVGIG (reference sequence). V was pared by 3 bases and J by 4 bases, with 13 bases between. For the CDR3, the DNA is TGTGCCTGGAGGTACGGGCCGGGATACGAGCAGTACTTC. Amino acid sequence: CAWRYGPGYEQYF.

V and J are TRBV7-2 and TRBJ2-1, with TRBD2 matching over 8 bases. CDR1 is SGHTA, CDR2 FQGNSA, per germline. With 10 bases clipped from V and 0 bases from J, the junction kept 8 bases outside the gene matches. There are 15 residues in the CDR3. The CDR3 loop reads CANTRGASSYNEQFF. Here the CDR3 DNA reads TGTGCCAACACGCGGGGGGCCAGCTCCTACAATGAGCAGTTCTTC.

The J gene is TRBJ2-5, the V gene TRBV18; unclear D gene. Germline V CDR1 and CDR2: KGHSH, LQKENI. The CDR3 length is 14 residues. The V end lost 2 bases, the J end lost 2 bases, and 9 bases lay between the germline ends. CDR3 amino acids: CASSPLQRQETQYF. CDR3 DNA: TGTGCCAGCTCACCATTGCAGCGACAAGAGACCCAGTACTTC.

This clone appeared a single time. V is TRBV6-1 and J is TRBJ1-5; D is possibly TRBD1 (5 bases). The V end lost 2 bases, the J end lost 1 base, and 15 bases lay between the germline ends. This CDR3 comprises 17 residues. Germline CDR1 is MNHNS and CDR2 is SASEGT. The CDR3 sequence: CASSERVPGHSNQPQHF. CDR3 bases: TGTGCCAGCAGTGAAAGGGTCCCCGGACACAGCAATCAGCCCCAGCATTTT.

The CDR3 protein is CASSPREGNYGYTF. CDR3 DNA: TGTGCCAGCAGCCCCCGGGAGGGTAACTATGGCTACACCTTC. The J gene is TRBJ1-2, the V gene TRBV7-8; unclear D gene. Deletions cut 5 bases from V and 1 base from J, with 11 bases between. CDR3 size: 14 residues. Germline V gene data show CDR1 as SGHVS and CDR2 as FQNEAQ.

The V call is TRBV7-2, the J call TRBJ1-4, with D maybe TRBD1 (5 bases). V was clipped by 5 bases and J by 1 base, with 11 bases between them. Germline assignment: CDR1 SGHTA and CDR2 FQGNSA. The CDR3 has 15 residues. In nucleotides, the CDR3 is TGTGCCAGCAGCCCCAGACAGCAAACTAATGAAAAACTGTTTTTT. This sequence encodes CASSPRQQTNEKLFF.

This rearrangement joins TRBV7-6 to TRBJ1-4; 10 bases are a match to TRBD1. V shed 3 bases, J shed 5 bases, and the junction held 3 bases outside the gene matches. The V gene's germline CDR1 is SGHVS and CDR2 FNYEAQ. The CDR3 runs 15 residues. The DNA for the CDR3 is TGTGCCAGCAGCTTCGAGACAGGGGGCAATGAAAAACTGTTTTTT. The encoded protein is CASSFETGGNEKLFF. Full variable domain (outside the CDR3, taken from reference TRBV7-6 and TRBJ1-4): GAGVSQSPRYKVTKRGQDVALRCDPISGHVSLYWYRQALGQGPEFLTYFNYEAQQDKSGLPNDRFSAERPEGSISTLTIQRTEQRDSAMYRCASSFETGGNEKLFFGSGTQLSVL.

The V and J genes are TRBV7-2 and TRBJ2-1; 8 nucleotides align to TRBD1. Unmatched junction bases numbered 12, after V lost 6 bases and J lost 8 bases. Germline CDR1 is SGHTA and CDR2 is FQGNSA. CDR3 length: 15 amino acids. The CDR3 loop reads CASRVGSGQGDEQFF. DNA for the CDR3: TGTGCCAGCAGGGTCGGCAGCGGACAGGGAGATGAGCAGTTCTTC.

This chain links TRBV7-3 with TRBJ2-1, with D perhaps matching TRBD2 (6 bases). Germline V gene lookup returns CDR1 SGHTA and CDR2 FQGTGA. The V end was cut by 5 bases, the J end by 3 bases, with 14 bases between. This CDR3 has 15 residues. The CDR3 region is CASSPWRGSYNEQFF. CDR3 DNA sequence: TGTGCCAGCAGCCCCTGGCGGGGTAGCTACAATGAGCAGTTCTTC.

This clone has ten or more counts. Additional DNA sequences in this sample encode the identical CDR3. The V and J genes are TRBV7-9 and TRBJ2-1; 10 bases match TRBD2. J gave up 4 bases and V 5 bases, and 5 bases lay outside the gene matches. CDR1 SEHNR and CDR2 FQNEAQ come from the germline V gene (reference sequence). The length of the CDR3 is 15 residues. The CDR3 coding sequence is TGTGCCAGCAGCCAAGGACTAGCGGAGTACAATGAGCAGTTCTTC. Its translation is CASSQGLAEYNEQFF.